The rows below give T cell receptor beta chains drawn from one sample of a study of T cells in localized non-small cell lung cancer. Sequencing was performed with immunoSEQ multiplex PCR; in TCRdb, only in-frame clones are kept and a portion is missing. The table lists about 55,000 clones, around four fifths of them singletons. Specimen: peripheral blood mononuclear cells, collected before any cancer treatment. The origin of the receptors is a man between 40 and 69 years old with stage III lung adenocarcinoma. CDR3s include the opening cysteine and the closing phenylalanine or tryptophan. A D gene is named only where the DNA matches it firmly. Clone size is not always given. Where it is, it says once, few, many or a class for expanded clones.

V	size	J	D	CDR3	DNA
TRBV19	NA	TRBJ2-7	TRBD2	CASSIVTSGSHEQYF	TGTGCCAGTAGTATAGTGACTAGCGGGTCCCACGAGCAGTACTTC
TRBV5-1	NA	TRBJ2-6	TRBD2	CASSGSGGLSGANVLTF	TGCGCCAGCAGCGGCTCGGGGGGGCTCTCTGGGGCCAACGTCCTGACTTTC
TRBV15	NA	TRBJ1-3	NA	CATSRVHSGNTIYF	TGTGCCACCAGCAGAGTTCACTCTGGAAACACCATATATTTT
TRBV7-2	NA	TRBJ2-5	TRBD1	CASSLAGQGSETQYF	TGTGCCAGCAGCCTGGCGGGACAGGGATCAGAGACCCAGTACTTC
TRBV30	NA	TRBJ1-4	NA	CAWSVPQLNEKLFF	TGTGCCTGGAGTGTCCCACAGCTTAATGAAAAACTGTTTTTT
TRBV19	NA	TRBJ2-3	NA	CASTEASSTDTQYF	TGTGCCAGTACCGAGGCGTCTAGCACAGATACGCAGTATTTT
TRBV18	NA	TRBJ2-7	NA	CASSPKPGLYEQYF	TGTGCCAGCTCACCTAAACCGGGTCTCTACGAGCAGTACTTC
TRBV7-9	NA	TRBJ1-1	TRBD1	CAGTGGPEAFF	TGTGCCGGAACAGGGGGCCCTGAAGCTTTCTTT
TRBV4-3	once	TRBJ2-7	NA	CASSQEIGGTYEQYF	TGCGCCAGCAGCCAAGAAATAGGGGGTACCTACGAGCAGTACTTC
TRBV21-1	few	TRBJ2-7	NA	CATPGDPLTEQYF	TGTGCCACCCCGGGGGACCCCCTAACCGAGCAGTACTTC
TRBV30	NA	TRBJ1-1	NA	CAWSVGNTEAFF	TGTGCCTGGAGTGTAGGGAACACTGAAGCTTTCTTT
TRBV18	few	TRBJ1-1	NA	CASSPPPSRNTEAFF	TGTGCCAGCTCACCACCGCCGAGTCGGAACACTGAAGCTTTCTTT
TRBV10-3	NA	TRBJ2-1	TRBD2	CAISRGGAPNEQFF	TGTGCCATCAGTCGGGGGGGGGCCCCCAATGAGCAGTTCTTC
TRBV19	NA	TRBJ2-1	TRBD1	CASSIVGTGGLNEQFF	TGTGCCAGTAGTATAGTTGGTACAGGGGGCTTGAATGAGCAGTTCTTC
TRBV7-9	NA	TRBJ1-1	NA	CASSLGVAAEAFF	TGTGCCAGCAGCTTAGGGGTAGCCGCTGAAGCTTTCTTT
TRBV27	NA	TRBJ1-5	NA	CASSLSGVGNQPQHF	TGTGCCAGCAGTTTATCCGGGGTCGGCAATCAGCCCCAGCATTTT
TRBV6-1	NA	TRBJ1-3	NA	CASSESRVWRGNTIYF	TGTGCCAGCAGTGAATCCCGGGTCTGGCGCGGAAACACCATATATTTT
TRBV11-1	NA	TRBJ1-6	TRBD1	CASSRTGNNSPLHF	TGTGCCAGCAGCCGGACAGGGAATAATTCACCCCTCCACTTT
TRBV5-6	NA	TRBJ1-3	NA	CASSWGTLSGNTIYF	TGTGCCAGCAGCTGGGGGACACTCTCTGGAAACACCATATATTTT
TRBV27	NA	TRBJ2-1	TRBD1	CASRPGTGGNYEQFF	TGTGCCAGCAGACCCGGGACAGGGGGCAACTATGAGCAGTTCTTC
TRBV14	NA	TRBJ2-1	NA	CASSQDYRYNEQFF	TGTGCCAGCAGCCAAGATTATCGATACAATGAGCAGTTCTTC
TRBV5-5	NA	TRBJ1-2	NA	CASSFGASAGYTF	TGTGCCAGCAGCTTTGGGGCCTCTGCGGGCTACACCTTC
TRBV5-6	NA	TRBJ1-5	TRBD1	CASSRTGESNQPQHF	TGTGCCAGCAGCCGGACAGGGGAGAGCAATCAGCCCCAGCATTTT
TRBV7-9	NA	TRBJ2-3	NA	CASSYSDTQYF	TGTGCCAGCAGCTATTCAGATACGCAGTATTTT
TRBV9	NA	TRBJ2-3	NA	CASTTMSSTHTDTQYF	TGTGCCAGCACTACTATGTCCTCAACTCACACAGATACGCAGTATTTT
TRBV14	few	TRBJ1-1	NA	CASSRWMNTEAFF	TGTGCCAGCAGCCGTTGGATGAACACTGAAGCTTTCTTT
TRBV4-3	NA	TRBJ1-2	NA	CASSQDTGVYYGYTF	TGCGCCAGCAGCCAAGACACCGGGGTCTACTATGGCTACACCTTC
TRBV5-1	NA	TRBJ1-1	NA	CASSLGTEVNTEAFF	TGCGCCAGCAGCTTGGGGACAGAGGTGAACACTGAAGCTTTCTTT
TRBV11-2	once	TRBJ2-4	TRBD1	CASSPDRDRGNIQYF	TGTGCCAGCAGCCCGGACCGGGACAGGGGAAACATTCAGTACTTC
TRBV6-1	once	TRBJ2-2	NA	CAAIVPGHTGELFF	TGTGCCGCCATAGTACCCGGGCACACCGGGGAGCTGTTTTTT
TRBV15	NA	TRBJ1-6	NA	CATSFHEVEASSYNSPLHF	TGTGCCACCAGCTTCCATGAGGTAGAGGCCAGCTCCTATAATTCACCCCTCCACTTT
TRBV27	NA	TRBJ2-7	TRBD1	CASSWDRASYEQYF	TGTGCCAGCAGTTGGGACAGGGCGTCCTACGAGCAGTACTTC
TRBV11-2	NA	TRBJ2-3	NA	CASSFFGQLGDTQYF	TGTGCCAGCAGCTTTTTCGGACAGTTGGGGGATACGCAGTACTTT
TRBV12-5	NA	TRBJ1-2	NA	CASGLVGGGDGYTF	TGTGCTAGTGGTTTGGTTGGGGGAGGGGATGGCTACACCTTC
TRBV6-5	NA	TRBJ1-2	NA	CASSRTEVGTYGYTF	TGTGCCAGCAGCCGTACTGAAGTAGGAACCTATGGCTACACCTTC
TRBV9	once	TRBJ1-1	TRBD1	CASSAPGQGQNTEAFF	TGTGCCAGCAGCGCCCCGGGACAGGGACAGAACACTGAAGCTTTCTTT
TRBV27	NA	TRBJ2-3	NA	CASQPGPDTQYF	TGTGCCAGCCAACCCGGACCAGATACGCAGTATTTT